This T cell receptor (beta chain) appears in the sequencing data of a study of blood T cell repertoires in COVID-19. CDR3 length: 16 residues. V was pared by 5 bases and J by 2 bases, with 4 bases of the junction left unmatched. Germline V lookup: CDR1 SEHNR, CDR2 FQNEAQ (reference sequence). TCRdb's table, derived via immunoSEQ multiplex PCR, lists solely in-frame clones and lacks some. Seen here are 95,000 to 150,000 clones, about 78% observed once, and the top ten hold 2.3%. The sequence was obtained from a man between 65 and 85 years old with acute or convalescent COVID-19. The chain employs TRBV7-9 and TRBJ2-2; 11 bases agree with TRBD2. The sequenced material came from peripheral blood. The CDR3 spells CASSAGLAGNTGELFF. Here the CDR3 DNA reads TGTGCCAGCAGCGCCGGACTAGCGGGTAACACCGGGGAGCTGTTTTTT.